The source of this T cell receptor beta chain is a study of control samples from healthy donors and cancer patients (dated by TCRdb to about 2020). Libraries were constructed by the immunoSEQ multiplex PCR assay. Drawn from immuneACCESS, this table holds only the in-frame rearrangements with V and J called that TCRdb kept. Clones are partly lost; checked studies trace under half to an unresolved V gene and leave the rest unexplained. Here the sample has around 82,000 clones; around 87% occur a single time. Over 15% of the sample comes from the top ten. Looking up the germline V gene yields CDR1 KGHSH and CDR2 LQKENI. The CDR3 sequence holds 15 residues, the cysteine and phenylalanine included. The sequence is cut down to CDR3 DNA, 45 bases in frame from base 1. Ends trimmed: V by 4 bases, J by 6 bases; bases unmatched to a gene: 5. Comment on this clone: Its binding antigen is unknown. Base qualities are not recorded, but no much larger clone differs from it by a single base.

The specimen was blood. In this chain, TRBV18 is recombined with TRBJ2-3; 12 junctional bases match TRBD2. The TCR sequence derives from a man aged 50 to 59 in good health. The nucleotide sequence reads TGTGCCAGCTCACGACTAGCGGGGGCGTGGGATACGCAGTATTTT. Its coded protein is CASSRLAGAWDTQYF.